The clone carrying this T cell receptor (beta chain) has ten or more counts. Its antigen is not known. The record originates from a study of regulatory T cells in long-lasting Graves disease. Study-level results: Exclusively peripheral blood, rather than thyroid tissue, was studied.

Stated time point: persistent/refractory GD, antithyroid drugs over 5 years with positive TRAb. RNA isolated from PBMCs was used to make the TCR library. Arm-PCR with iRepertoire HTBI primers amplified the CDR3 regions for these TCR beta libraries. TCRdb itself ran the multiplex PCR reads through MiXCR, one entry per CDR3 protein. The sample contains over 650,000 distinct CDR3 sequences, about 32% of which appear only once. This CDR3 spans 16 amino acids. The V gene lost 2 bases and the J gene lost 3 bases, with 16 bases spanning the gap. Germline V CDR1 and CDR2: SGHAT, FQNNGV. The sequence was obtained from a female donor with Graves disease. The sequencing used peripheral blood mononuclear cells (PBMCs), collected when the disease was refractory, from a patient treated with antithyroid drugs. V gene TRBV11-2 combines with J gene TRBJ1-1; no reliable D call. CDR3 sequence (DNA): TGTGCCAGCAGCTTAAGGGTGGGATTCGGTCACACTGAAGCTTTCTTT. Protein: CASSLRVGFGHTEAFF.